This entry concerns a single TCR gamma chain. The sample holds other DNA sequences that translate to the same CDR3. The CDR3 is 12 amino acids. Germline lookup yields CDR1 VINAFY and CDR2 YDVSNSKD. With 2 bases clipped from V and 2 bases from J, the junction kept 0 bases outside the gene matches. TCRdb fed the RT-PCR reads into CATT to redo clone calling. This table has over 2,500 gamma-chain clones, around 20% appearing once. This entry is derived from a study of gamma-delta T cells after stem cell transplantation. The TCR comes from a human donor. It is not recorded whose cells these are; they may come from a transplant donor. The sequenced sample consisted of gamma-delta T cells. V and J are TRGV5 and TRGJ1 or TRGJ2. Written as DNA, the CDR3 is TGTGCCACCTGGGACAATTATTATAAGAAACTCTTT. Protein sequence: CATWDNYYKKLF.